The 12 T cell receptor beta chains presented below share a single source sample, sequenced in a study of Ad26.COV2.S vaccination and SARS-CoV-2 variants. Assay: immunoSEQ multiplex PCR; the TCRdb copy retains only in-frame clones and omits some. The sample gives 300,000 to 500,000 clones, 75% to 90% of which show up once; approximately 3.7% is in the top ten. Noted treatment: roughly 19 received Ad26.COV2.S at low or high dose, single or two shots; 5 received placebo; per-sample allocation not given. All samples were drawn on day 63, counting from the first vaccine or placebo injection. This sample comprised peripheral blood, obtained in a trial of Ad26.COV2.S vaccine versus placebo. The receptors originated from a person between 18 and 59 years old who received the Ad26.COV2.S COVID-19 vaccine or a placebo.

This clone occurred once. The rearrangement links TRBV5-4 to TRBJ1-2; D not resolved. This CDR3 spans 15 amino acids. Between the trimmed V and J ends, which lost 0 bases and 4 bases, there was a span of 13 bases. Germline V CDR1 and CDR2: SGHNT, YYREEE (reference sequence). In nucleotides, the CDR3 is TGTGCCAGCAGCTTGGCCGGCTCGGACCCCTATGGCTACACCTTC. Its translation is CASSLAGSDPYGYTF.

This chain connects TRBV4-1 to TRBJ2-2, with 10 positions matching TRBD2. The CDR3 length is 18 residues. Germline CDR1 reads MGHRA; CDR2 reads YSYEKL. V shed 4 bases and J 7 bases; nucleotides not matched to a gene: 15. The CDR3 spells CASSREGQPSGGIGELFF. The DNA of the CDR3 is TGCGCCAGCAGCCGGGAGGGACAGCCTAGCGGGGGTATCGGGGAGCTGTTTTTT.

The J gene is TRBJ1-3, the V gene TRBV18; weak D call: TRBD1 (5 bases). Germline values: CDR1 KGHSH, CDR2 LQKENI. The CDR3 sequence is 18 residues long. The V and J ends lost 3 bases and 0 bases respectively, with 18 bases between them. The CDR3 DNA reads TGTGCCAGCTCACCCGCGGCGCTGGGGACCTCCTCTGGAAACACCATATATTTT. It codes for CASSPAALGTSSGNTIYF.

Note on this clone: The sample holds other DNA sequences that translate to the same CDR3. The chain uses TRBV10-3 and TRBJ1-1; D may be TRBD1 (6 bases). The length of the CDR3 is 13 residues. Germline loops: CDR1 ENHRY, CDR2 SYGVKD. V gave up 5 bases and J gave up 0 bases, with 7 bases separating them. Here the CDR3 reads CAISQGMNTEAFF. The CDR3 nucleotides are TGTGCCATCAGTCAGGGGATGAACACTGAAGCTTTCTTT.

The gene calls are TRBV11-3 and TRBJ2-5; 8 nucleotides agree with TRBD1. The germline V gene has CDR1 SGHNT and CDR2 YENEEA. V shed 4 bases and J 3 bases; nucleotides not matched to a gene: 4. This CDR3 is built from 14 residues. DNA for the CDR3: TGTGCCAGCAGCTCGCACAGGGGGGAAGAGACCCAGTACTTC. Translation gives CASSSHRGEETQYF.

The chain has TRBV5-8 and TRBJ2-7; no reliable D call. The CDR3 has 12 amino acids. CDR1 is SGHTS, CDR2 YDEGEE, per germline. Trimming removed 2 bases at V and 4 bases at J, with 7 bases between. The chain's CDR3 is CASSFVGYEQYF. The CDR3 coding sequence is TGTGCCAGCAGCTTTGTGGGGTACGAGCAGTACTTC.

The chain is built from TRBV3-1 (or the pseudogene TRBV3-2) and TRBJ1-1; 9 nucleotides match TRBD1. The junction had 11 bases not matched to a gene; V was cut back by 5 bases and J by 10 bases. CDR1 and CDR2 (germline): LGHDT, YNNKEL (reference sequence). This CDR3 contains 14 residues. The CDR3 bases are TGTGCCAGCAGCTACAGGGGGCGTGGGCATGGAGCTTTCTTT. It translates to CASSYRGRGHGAFF.

V usage is TRBV7-6 and J usage is TRBJ2-5; D remains unclear. The CDR3 is made up of 12 amino acids. Deletions cut 5 bases from V and 4 bases from J, with 8 bases between. Germline CDR1 is SGHVS and CDR2 is FNYEAQ. CDR3 residues: CASSPNGETQYF. The CDR3 nucleotides are TGTGCCAGCAGCCCAAACGGAGAGACCCAGTACTTC.

J is TRBJ2-1 and V is TRBV11-2; 8 bases fit TRBD2. Germline CDR1 SGHAT, CDR2 FQNNGV. The CDR3 contains 15 residues. The ends lost 1 base at V and 10 bases at J; junction bases unmatched: 9. The CDR3 DNA is TGTGCCAGCAGCTTAGGGCCGGGGGGGCAGCGGGAGCAGTTCTTC. It translates to CASSLGPGGQREQFF.

V and J are TRBV3-1 (or the pseudogene TRBV3-2) and TRBJ2-5, with a possible D match to TRBD2 (5 bases). This CDR3 is built from 14 residues. The ends were cut back, 0 bases at V and 7 bases at J, with 12 bases in the middle. Germline CDR1 reads LGHDT; CDR2 reads YNNKEL (reference sequence). The CDR3 spells CASSQDQEAGTQYF. The CDR3 DNA sequence: TGTGCCAGCAGCCAAGATCAAGAGGCGGGGACCCAGTACTTC.

V usage is TRBV5-1 and J usage is TRBJ2-1, with 8 bases fitting TRBD2. This CDR3 is 15 amino acids long. From germline, CDR1 is SGHRS and CDR2 YFSETQ. V lost 7 bases, J lost 5 bases, and 11 bases stayed unmatched. Here the CDR3 reads CASGTTGGPDNEQFF. CDR3 coding DNA: TGCGCCAGCGGTACCACGGGGGGGCCGGACAATGAGCAGTTCTTC.

The V call is TRBV18, the J call TRBJ2-3, with D uncertain. The CDR3 is made up of 12 amino acids. Trimming took off 4 bases at V and 3 bases at J, with 5 bases between the two ends. Germline values: CDR1 KGHSH, CDR2 LQKENI. The DNA of the CDR3 is TGTGCCAGCTCACTCACAACAGATACGCAGTATTTT. Its translation: CASSLTTDTQYF.